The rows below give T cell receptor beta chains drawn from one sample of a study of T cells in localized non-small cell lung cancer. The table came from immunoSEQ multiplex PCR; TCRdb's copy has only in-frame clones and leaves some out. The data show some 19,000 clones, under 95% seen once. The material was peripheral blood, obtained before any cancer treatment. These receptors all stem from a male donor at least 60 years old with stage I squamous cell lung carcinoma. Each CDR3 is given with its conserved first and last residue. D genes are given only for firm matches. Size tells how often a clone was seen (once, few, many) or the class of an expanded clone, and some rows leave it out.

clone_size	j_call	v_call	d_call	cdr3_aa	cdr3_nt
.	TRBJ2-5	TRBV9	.	CASSVSDLGLETQYF	TGTGCCAGCAGCGTAAGCGACCTGGGACTAGAGACCCAGTACTTC
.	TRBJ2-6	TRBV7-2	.	CASSLGVGRTGANVLTF	TGTGCCAGCAGCTTAGGGGTCGGGCGGACTGGGGCCAACGTCCTGACTTTC
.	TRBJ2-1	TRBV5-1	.	CASSLGLAPSSYNEQFF	TGCGCCAGCAGCTTGGGGTTAGCGCCAAGCTCCTACAATGAGCAGTTCTTC
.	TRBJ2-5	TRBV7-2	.	CASSPATGPETQYF	TGTGCCAGCAGCCCGGCCACAGGGCCAGAGACCCAGTACTTC
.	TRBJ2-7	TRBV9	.	CASSVGPQATSYEQYF	TGTGCCAGCAGCGTAGGGCCCCAGGCCACATCCTACGAGCAGTACTTC
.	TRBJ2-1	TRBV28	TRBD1	CASSADGDSRGNEQFF	TGTGCCAGCTCCGCAGACGGGGACAGCCGGGGCAATGAGCAGTTCTTC
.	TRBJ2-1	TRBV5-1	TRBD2	CASSPPLAPALNEQFF	TGCGCCAGCAGCCCCCCACTAGCGCCTGCCCTCAATGAGCAGTTCTTC
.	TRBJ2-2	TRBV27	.	CASSLSYITFGGELFF	TGTGCCAGCAGTTTATCGTACATCACCTTTGGCGGGGAGCTGTTTTTT
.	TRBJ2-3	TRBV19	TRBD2	CASKTSGRAGDTQYF	TGTGCCAGCAAGACTAGCGGGAGGGCGGGGGATACGCAGTATTTT
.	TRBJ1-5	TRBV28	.	CASNTNQPQHF	TGTGCCAGCAATACCAATCAGCCCCAGCATTTT
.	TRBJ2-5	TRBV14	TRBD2	CASSLRLAGDAGGETQYF	TGTGCCAGCAGCCTTCGACTAGCGGGAGATGCGGGGGGAGAGACCCAGTACTTC
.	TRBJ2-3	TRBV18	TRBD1	CASSPKGQSTDTQYF	TGTGCCAGCTCACCAAAGGGACAGAGCACAGATACGCAGTATTTT
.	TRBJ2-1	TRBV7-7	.	CASSLVPQGGYEQFF	TGTGCCAGCAGCTTAGTCCCCCAGGGGGGCTATGAGCAGTTCTTC
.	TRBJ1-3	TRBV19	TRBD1	CASSTGQVTNTIYF	TGTGCCAGTAGTACGGGACAGGTTACAAACACCATATATTTT
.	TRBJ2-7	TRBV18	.	CASSPGHHQPYEQYF	TGTGCCAGCTCACCAGGCCATCACCAGCCCTACGAGCAGTACTTC
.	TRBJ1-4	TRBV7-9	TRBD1	CASSLPGQGRGEKLFF	TGTGCCAGCAGCCTTCCGGGACAGGGCCGGGGTGAAAAACTGTTTTTT
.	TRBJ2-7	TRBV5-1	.	CASSLGSGREQYF	TGCGCCAGCAGCTTGGGGTCAGGGAGGGAGCAGTACTTC
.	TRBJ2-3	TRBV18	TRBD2	CASSLGTSGTDTQYF	TGTGCCAGCTCCCTAGGGACTAGCGGGACGGATACGCAGTATTTT
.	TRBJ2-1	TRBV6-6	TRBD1	CASSYMGQGNNEQFF	TGTGCCAGCAGTTACATGGGACAGGGGAATAATGAGCAGTTCTTC
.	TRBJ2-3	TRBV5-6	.	CASSGGDQLTGTQYF	TGTGCCAGCAGCGGCGGGGACCAATTAACGGGTACGCAGTATTTT
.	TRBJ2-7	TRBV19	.	CASSPGGGGSREQYF	TGTGCCAGTAGCCCCGGTGGAGGGGGCTCGAGGGAGCAGTACTTC
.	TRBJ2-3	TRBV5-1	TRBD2	CASTPRLAGGSTDTQYF	TGCGCCAGCACCCCGCGGCTAGCGGGAGGAAGCACAGATACGCAGTATTTT
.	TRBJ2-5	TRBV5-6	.	CASSLGRLQYF	TGTGCCAGCAGCTTGGGAAGGCTCCAGTACTTC
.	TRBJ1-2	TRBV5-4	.	CASSLVTFDGYTF	TGTGCCAGCAGCTTGGTGACGTTCGATGGCTACACCTTC
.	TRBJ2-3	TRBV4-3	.	CASSQVAGSGTDTQYF	TGCGCCAGCAGCCAAGTAGCAGGGTCTGGCACAGATACGCAGTATTTT
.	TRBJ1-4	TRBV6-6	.	CASSSQRSTNEKLFF	TGTGCCAGCAGTTCTCAGCGTTCAACTAATGAAAAACTGTTTTTT
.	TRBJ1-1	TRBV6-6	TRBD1	CASSRQGGTEAFF	TGTGCCAGCAGCAGACAGGGGGGCACTGAAGCTTTCTTT
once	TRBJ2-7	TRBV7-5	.	CARSLALPRYEQYF	TGTGCCAGAAGCTTAGCACTGCCCCGTTACGAGCAGTACTTC
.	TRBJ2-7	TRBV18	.	CASSPSGDSYEQYF	TGTGCCAGCTCACCTTCCGGGGATTCCTACGAGCAGTACTTC
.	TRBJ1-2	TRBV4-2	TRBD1	CASSQDLRQGYGYTF	TGTGCCAGCAGCCAAGACCTAAGACAGGGGTATGGCTACACCTTC
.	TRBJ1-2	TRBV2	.	CASSESGHYGYTF	TGTGCCAGCAGTGAATCAGGGCACTATGGCTACACCTTC
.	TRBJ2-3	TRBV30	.	CASSRTDTQYF	TGTGCCTCTTCTAGAACAGATACGCAGTATTTT
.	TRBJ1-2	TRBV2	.	CASPAGPSLGYTF	TGTGCCAGCCCGGCAGGCCCCTCCCTAGGCTACACCTTC
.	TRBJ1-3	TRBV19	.	CASQRGGPGNTIYF	TGTGCCAGCCAAAGGGGGGGCCCTGGAAACACCATATATTTT
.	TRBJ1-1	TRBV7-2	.	CASVTGTKNTEAFF	TGTGCCAGCGTCACCGGGACCAAGAACACTGAAGCTTTCTTT
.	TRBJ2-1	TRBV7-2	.	CASSLGWTTDYNEQFF	TGTGCCAGCAGCTTGGGTTGGACCACGGACTACAATGAGCAGTTCTTC
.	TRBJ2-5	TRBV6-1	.	CASSGNPWSGQSETQYF	TGTGCCAGCAGTGGAAATCCTTGGAGCGGTCAGTCAGAGACCCAGTACTTC
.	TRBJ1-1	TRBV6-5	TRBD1	CASSYSADRETEAFF	TGTGCCAGCAGTTACTCGGCGGACAGGGAGACTGAAGCTTTCTTT
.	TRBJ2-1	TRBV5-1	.	CASSLEQGNEQFF	TGCGCCAGCAGCTTGGAGCAGGGCAATGAGCAGTTCTTC
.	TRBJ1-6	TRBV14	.	CASSQVGGNNSPLHF	TGTGCCAGCAGCCAAGTTGGAGGGAATAATTCACCCCTCCACTTT
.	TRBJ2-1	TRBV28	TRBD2	CASSHIRASGRANEQFF	TGTGCCAGCAGTCACATACGGGCTAGCGGGAGGGCCAATGAGCAGTTCTTC
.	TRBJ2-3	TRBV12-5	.	CASGPLGTAADTQYF	TGTGCTAGTGGTCCACTGGGTACAGCGGCAGATACGCAGTATTTT
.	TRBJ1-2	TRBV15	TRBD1	CATSSRTGGGGYTF	TGTGCCACCAGCAGTCGGACAGGGGGCGGAGGCTACACCTTC
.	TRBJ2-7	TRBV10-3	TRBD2	CAIGGRAASYEQYF	TGTGCCATCGGCGGGAGGGCCGCGTCCTACGAGCAGTACTTC
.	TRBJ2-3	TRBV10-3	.	CATRLEGTDTQYF	TGTGCCACCAGACTAGAGGGCACAGATACGCAGTATTTT
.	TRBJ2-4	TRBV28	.	CASGGGDGASENIQYF	TGTGCCAGCGGTGGAGGGGATGGGGCGAGCGAAAACATTCAGTACTTC
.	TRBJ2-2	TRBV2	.	CASRAGQQLAGELFF	TGTGCCAGCAGGGCGGGACAGCAGTTAGCCGGGGAGCTGTTTTTT
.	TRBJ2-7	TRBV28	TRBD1	CASSLDIFGQGAREQYF	TGTGCCAGCAGTTTAGACATATTTGGACAGGGGGCGCGTGAGCAGTACTTC
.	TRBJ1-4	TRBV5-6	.	CASSSFPQATNEKLFF	TGTGCCAGCAGCTCCTTCCCACAGGCAACTAATGAAAAACTGTTTTTT
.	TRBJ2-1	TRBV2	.	CASTLDTYNEQFF	TGTGCCAGCACCTTGGACACATACAATGAGCAGTTCTTC
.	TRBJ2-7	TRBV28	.	CASSLQGSEQYF	TGTGCCAGCAGCCTACAGGGATCCGAGCAGTACTTC
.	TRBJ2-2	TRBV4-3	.	CASSHTGIGELFF	TGCGCCAGCAGCCACACAGGCATCGGGGAGCTGTTTTTT
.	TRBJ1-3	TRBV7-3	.	CASSSQPGNTIYF	TGTGCCAGCAGCTCCCAGCCTGGAAACACCATATATTTT